The sequence of this T cell receptor (beta chain) was determined in a study of blood T cell repertoires in COVID-19 (dated by TCRdb to the early 2020s). Regarding the complete study: Collaborator samples came from the United States, Italy and Spain and covered acute and convalescent phases of COVID-19. The material from the prospective study consisted of cDNA or gDNA derived from T cells, B-cell-depleted T cells, or PBMCs. The dataset comprised deeply sampled blood TCRbeta repertoires from subjects exposed to, actively infected with, or recovered from COVID-19. The repertoires were made available in a free public database intended to serve as a resource for research on the immune response to SARS-CoV-2. Samples were obtained from the ongoing ImmuneRACE study (first 160 participants) and from some 1,200 subjects provided by 6 global collaborators. Nearly every sample came with metadata listing a de-identified subject ID, COVID-19 status, age in years and sex. Where available, HLA class I and class II types were obtained from metadata supplied by the sample provider rather than from assay-based typing.

This clone was found a few times. Its antigen specificity is not known. The sample holds no much larger clone one base away, and base qualities are not on file. V is cut by 1 base and J by 4 bases, and the space between the germline ends is 10 bases. CDR1 and CDR2 were assigned from the germline V gene as SGHTA and FQGNSA. The CDR3 measures 14 amino acids from cysteine to phenylalanine. This entry keeps only the CDR3 DNA: 42 bases, framed from base 1. TCRbeta CDR3 regions were amplified from genomic DNA using the immunoSEQ Assay, a bias-controlled multiplex PCR. Per the authors' processing: The number of nucleated cells in each sample was estimated from the amplification of reference gene primers within the assay. To quantify the absolute abundance of each unique TCRbeta CDR3 rearrangement, sequence reads were collapsed and filtered. For each sample, productive Simpson clonality was calculated as the square root of Simpson's diversity index over productive rearrangements. TCRdb limited this immuneACCESS table to in-frame rearrangements with V and J called. A share of clones is missing; checked studies link under half to unresolved V genes, and the rest is unexplained. V and J calls and clone size are given by that table; D and trimming were obtained from the DNA. This sample is represented by just over 300,000 clones; around 91% of them were singletons. The ten largest clones add up to 9.5% of the sample.

Findings and caveats that apply to the study as a whole: The amount of clinical and demographic metadata varied by source and participant and was provided uncurated.

In the prospective study, participants were roughly 18 to 95 years old, resided in around 25 geographic areas of the United States, and were enrolled through a virtual design. In the prospective study, cohorts were assigned on the basis of participant-reported clinical history obtained from a screening survey and a study questionnaire. For ImmuneRACE Cohort 3, a participant was defined as recovered based on two consecutive negative NP/OP PCR tests, clearance by a healthcare professional, or resolution of symptoms. In the prospective study, whole blood, serum and a nasopharyngeal or oropharyngeal swab were collected from each participant by mobile phlebotomists. Prospective study participants could optionally give additional blood draws and questionnaires over a roughly 2-month period. Before DNA extraction, prospective study blood samples were shipped either frozen or at room temperature.

The chain couples TRBV7-2 to TRBJ2-5, with no reliable assignment of the D segment. This TCR came from a woman aged 40 to 50 who had recovered from COVID-19. Material for sequencing was PBMCs or T cells enriched from blood (not recorded which). The DNA is as follows: TGTGCCAGCAGCTTAGTACGGTCATCAGAGACCCAGTACTTC. This translates into CASSLVRSSETQYF. The reference TRBV7-2 and TRBJ2-5 proteins fill in what lies around the CDR3, so the full variable domain reads GAGVSQSPSNKVTEKGKDVELRCDPISGHTALYWYRQSLGQGLEFLIYFQGNSAPDKSGLPSDRFSAERTGGSVSTLTIQRTQQEDSAVYLCASSLVRSSETQYFGPGTRLLVL.